The subject of this entry is one T cell receptor beta chain. The target antigen is unknown. These data are taken from a study of response to subunit inactivated influenza vaccine. Notes on the study in general: Only a handful of new T cells, the authors suggested, are recruited with each seasonal influenza vaccination.

Trimming took 5 bases from V and 7 from J, leaving 14 bases between them. CDR1 and CDR2 (germline): MDHEN, SYDVKM. This CDR3 is 13 amino acids long. TCRdb reprocessed the RT-PCR reads via MiXCR and lists one record per CDR3 protein. The sample lists about 310,000 distinct CDR3 sequences, about 20% occurring once. Material: PBMCs from blood, obtained less than 22 months after vaccination. The chain combines TRBV28 with TRBJ1-2; D perhaps matches TRBD1 (5 bases). The sequence derives from a man aged 50-75 years who received an inactivated influenza vaccine. CDR3 in amino acids: CASSPPGVAGYTF. DNA for the CDR3: TGTGCCAGCAGTCCCCCGGGGGTGGCTGGCTACACCTTC.